This is a list of T cell receptor beta chains from one sample in a study of CD8 T cells in ankylosing spondylitis. One entry per CDR3 protein results from TCRdb running MiXCR on the 5' RACE reads. The table has approximately 300,000 distinct CDR3 sequences, around 18% seen once. Sample: blood, either unsorted or a sorted T cell fraction (not recorded which). The receptors derive from a male donor with ankylosing spondylitis or in good health (not recorded which). Both conserved end residues are part of each CDR3. Each record gives: clone size, V gene, D gene, J gene, CDR3 protein, CDR3 DNA. A D gene is named only where the DNA matches it firmly. Clone sizes are given selectively: once, few, many, or a class where the clone is expanded.

>few|TRBV7-8|TRBD1|TRBJ2-2
CASSLTGGRNTGELFF
TGTGCCAGCAGCTTAACAGGGGGGCGAAACACCGGGGAGCTGTTTTTT
>-|TRBV12-3/TRBV12-4|-|TRBJ1-5
CASSSPAGSNQPQHF
TGTGCCAGCAGTTCCCCGGCGGGTAGCAATCAGCCCCAGCATTTT
>-|TRBV20-1|-|TRBJ2-2
CSANRAGELFF
TGCAGTGCAAACAGAGCCGGGGAGCTGTTTTTT
>few|TRBV28|-|TRBJ1-5
CASSSPGRGHQPQHF
TGTGCCAGCAGTTCTCCCGGACGCGGACATCAGCCCCAGCATTTT
>few|TRBV5-1|TRBD1|TRBJ2-5
CASSKGQGQETQYF
TGCGCCAGCAGCAAGGGACAGGGCCAAGAGACCCAGTACTTC
>-|TRBV6-1|TRBD1|TRBJ2-2
CASRDHRGTGGSGELFF
TGTGCCAGCAGGGATCACCGCGGGACAGGGGGATCCGGGGAGCTGTTTTTT
>-|TRBV5-1|-|TRBJ2-3
CASGLGQGLGADTQYF
TGCGCCAGCGGCTTGGGTCAGGGGTTAGGAGCAGATACGCAGTATTTT
>once|TRBV2|TRBD1|TRBJ1-1
CTSSGDRPSGTEAFF
TGTACCAGCAGTGGGGACAGGCCGTCTGGCACTGAAGCTTTCTTT
>few|TRBV5-1|TRBD1|TRBJ1-1
CASSWQGVKGEAFF
TGCGCCAGCAGCTGGCAGGGGGTGAAGGGCGAAGCTTTCTTT
>many|TRBV20-1|-|TRBJ1-1
CSARDGSGATEAFF
TGCAGTGCTAGAGATGGATCCGGGGCCACTGAAGCTTTCTTT
>-|TRBV2|-|TRBJ2-3
CASSEVQIPSTDTQYF
TGTGCCAGCAGTGAAGTACAGATTCCTAGCACAGATACGCAGTATTTT
>-|TRBV29-1|-|TRBJ2-1
CSVNTGDEQFF
TGCAGCGTTAACACTGGGGATGAGCAGTTCTTC
>-|TRBV5-1|-|TRBJ2-3
CASSFGSGGSDTQYF
TGCGCCAGCAGCTTCGGGTCGGGCGGATCAGATACGCAGTATTTT
>-|TRBV12-3/TRBV12-4|TRBD1|TRBJ2-1
CASKTGGRYNEQFF
TGTGCCAGCAAGACAGGGGGTAGGTACAATGAGCAGTTCTTC
>-|TRBV12-3/TRBV12-4|-|TRBJ2-1
CASCSYYNEQFF
TGTGCCAGCTGTTCGTACTACAATGAGCAGTTCTTC
>-|TRBV9|TRBD1|TRBJ1-1
CASSGDRTGNTEAFF
TGTGCCAGCAGCGGGGACAGGACAGGGAACACTGAAGCTTTCTTT
>-|TRBV27|TRBD2|TRBJ2-3
CASSTLAGGLTDTQYF
TGTGCCAGCAGTACACTAGCGGGGGGCCTCACAGATACGCAGTATTTT
>few|TRBV20-1|-|TRBJ2-1
CSARDGTFHEQFF
TGCAGTGCTAGAGACGGGACATTCCATGAGCAGTTCTTC
>-|TRBV10-3|TRBD1|TRBJ1-2
CAISGQGDYGYTF
TGTGCCATCAGTGGACAGGGAGACTATGGCTACACCTTC
>few|TRBV20-1|TRBD1|TRBJ1-2
CNPQGVYGYTF
TGCAACCCCCAGGGGGTCTATGGCTACACCTTC
>-|TRBV4-2|TRBD2|TRBJ2-2
CASSPSAGGMNTGELFF
TGTGCCAGCAGCCCCTCGGCGGGAGGGATGAACACCGGGGAGCTGTTTTTT
>few|TRBV20-1|TRBD1|TRBJ2-3
CSARDWQGVLNTQYF
TGCAGTGCTAGAGATTGGCAGGGGGTACTGAATACGCAGTATTTT
>many|TRBV12-3/TRBV12-4|-|TRBJ2-1
CASSLGQSYNEQFF
TGCGCCAGCAGCTTGGGGCAATCCTACAATGAGCAGTTCTTC
>-|TRBV7-6|TRBD1|TRBJ1-2
CASSLARDSNYGYTF
TGTGCCAGCAGCTTAGCCCGGGACAGTAACTATGGCTACACCTTC
>many|TRBV12-3/TRBV12-4|-|TRBJ2-3
CASTPVGARTDTQYF
TGTGCCAGCACCCCAGTGGGCGCCCGCACAGATACGCAGTATTTT
>-|TRBV6-4|-|TRBJ2-3
CASSSESTDTQYF
TGTGCCAGCAGTTCGGAAAGCACAGATACGCAGTATTTT
>few|TRBV12-3/TRBV12-4|-|TRBJ1-5
CASSKSNGGGGNQPQHF
TGTGCCAGCAGTAAGTCTAACGGGGGAGGTGGCAATCAGCCCCAGCATTTT
>many|TRBV12-3/TRBV12-4|-|TRBJ2-1
CASIKVQGGGEQFF
TGTGCCAGCATTAAGGTCCAGGGGGGAGGTGAGCAGTTCTTC
>many|TRBV24-1|-|TRBJ2-5
CATSDHKFQETQYF
TGTGCCACCAGTGATCACAAGTTTCAAGAGACCCAGTACTTC
>few|TRBV6-5|-|TRBJ2-5
CASRLGRVGETQYF
TGTGCCAGCAGACTCGGCAGGGTCGGAGAGACCCAGTACTTC
>few|TRBV5-1|-|TRBJ1-1
CASSSTALNTEAFF
TGCGCCAGCAGCTCGACAGCTCTGAACACTGAAGCTTTCTTT
>-|TRBV28|-|TRBJ1-1
CASSFSGGRTEAFF
TGTGCCAGCAGTTTTAGTGGGGGGCGGACTGAAGCTTTCTTT
>few|TRBV7-9|TRBD2|TRBJ2-5
CASSYRLAGTETQCF
TGTGCCAGCAGCTACCGACTAGCGGGGACCGAGACCCAGTGCTTC
>-|TRBV5-1|TRBD2|TRBJ2-5
CASSLGSGRAETQYF
TGCGCCAGCAGCTTGGGTAGCGGGAGGGCCGAGACCCAGTACTTC
>-|TRBV20-1|-|TRBJ2-1
CSAGSIDYNEQFF
TGCAGTGCGGGGTCGATAGACTACAATGAGCAGTTCTTC
>-|TRBV3-1|TRBD2|TRBJ2-1
CASSQDGRTSGRGNEQFF
TGTGCCAGCAGCCAAGATGGTCGGACTAGCGGGAGAGGTAATGAGCAGTTCTTC
>-|TRBV11-2|-|TRBJ2-1
CASSPLRGHHNEQFF
TGTGCCAGCAGCCCTCTCCGGGGACACCACAATGAGCAGTTCTTC
>few|TRBV20-1|TRBD1|TRBJ1-5
CSARLLTGGENQPQHF
TGCAGTGCTAGATTACTTACAGGGGGGGAAAATCAGCCCCAGCATTTT
>-|TRBV6-6|-|TRBJ1-5
CANSYPGEEPQHF
TGTGCCAACAGTTACCCAGGGGAGGAGCCCCAGCATTTT
>-|TRBV4-1|-|TRBJ1-3
CASSQDPGAGSGNTIYF
TGCGCCAGCAGCCAAGATCCTGGGGCAGGGTCTGGAAACACCATATATTTT
>few|TRBV5-1|TRBD1|TRBJ2-3
CASSGPGQWADTQYF
TGCGCCAGCAGCGGACCGGGACAGTGGGCAGATACGCAGTATTTT
>many|TRBV12-3/TRBV12-4|-|TRBJ1-5
CASSFSDLNQPQHF
TGTGCCAGCAGTTTTTCGGACCTCAATCAGCCCCAGCATTTT
>few|TRBV4-2|-|TRBJ1-5
CASSTRDTTKGPQHF
TGTGCCAGCAGCACCCGGGACACCACGAAGGGGCCCCAGCATTTT
>-|TRBV20-1|-|TRBJ1-5
CSARVRYSNQPQHF
TGCAGTGCTAGAGTCAGATATAGCAATCAGCCCCAGCATTTT
>few|TRBV29-1|-|TRBJ2-2
CSVVVSGSNTGELFF
TGCAGCGTTGTCGTATCGGGGTCGAACACCGGGGAGCTGTTTTTT
>few|TRBV5-1|-|TRBJ2-3
CASSPDSTTQYF
TGCGCCAGCAGCCCCGACTCGACTACGCAGTATTTT
>-|TRBV7-8|TRBD1|TRBJ1-4
CASSLGTGRKLFF
TGTGCCAGCAGCTTAGGGACAGGGCGCAAACTGTTTTTT
>-|TRBV12-3/TRBV12-4|-|TRBJ2-2
CASIKGGLNTGELFF
TGTGCCAGCATTAAAGGAGGTTTGAACACCGGGGAGCTGTTTTTT
>few|TRBV2|-|TRBJ1-2
CASSYELYGYTF
TGTGCCAGCAGTTACGAGCTCTATGGCTACACCTTC
>few|TRBV9|TRBD2|TRBJ2-5
CASSVSSGVQETQYF
TGTGCCAGCAGCGTAAGTAGCGGGGTCCAAGAGACCCAGTACTTC
>-|TRBV12-3/TRBV12-4|TRBD1|TRBJ2-1
CASSNPDRGGEQFF
TGTGCCAGCAGTAACCCTGACAGGGGAGGCGAGCAGTTCTTC
>-|TRBV5-6|TRBD2|TRBJ2-1
CASSPWLAGGPSEQFF
TGTGCCAGCAGCCCGTGGTTAGCGGGGGGGCCCAGTGAGCAGTTCTTC